This T cell receptor beta chain emerged from a study of cytomegalovirus exposure and HLA in healthy donors. Whole-study findings and limits: The classifier reportedly diagnosed cytomegalovirus status with high specificity and sensitivity. While the bulk of TCR sequences proved rare, some public TCRs turned up in many donors.

The donors were members of the validation cohort, which comprised about 120 subjects and was separate from the first cohort of 666 subjects. Generated by immunoSEQ multiplex PCR, the TCRdb table keeps only in-frame clones and is missing some. Of approximately 50,000 clones listed, 88% are singletons. Germline loops: CDR1 MNHNS, CDR2 SASEGT. The CDR3 loop spans 13 amino acids. Trimming at V came to 10 bases and at J to 6 bases, leaving 10 bases not matched to a gene. About this clone: Its antigen is still unknown.

The chain links TRBV6-1 to TRBJ2-7; 9 nucleotides agree with TRBD1. This TCR was sampled from a woman in her twenties or thirties in good health and CMV-seronegative. Sequenced input: PBMCs. The chain's CDR3 is CATVDRGDSEQYF. CDR3 nucleotides: TGTGCCACCGTGGACAGGGGTGACAGCGAGCAGTACTTC.